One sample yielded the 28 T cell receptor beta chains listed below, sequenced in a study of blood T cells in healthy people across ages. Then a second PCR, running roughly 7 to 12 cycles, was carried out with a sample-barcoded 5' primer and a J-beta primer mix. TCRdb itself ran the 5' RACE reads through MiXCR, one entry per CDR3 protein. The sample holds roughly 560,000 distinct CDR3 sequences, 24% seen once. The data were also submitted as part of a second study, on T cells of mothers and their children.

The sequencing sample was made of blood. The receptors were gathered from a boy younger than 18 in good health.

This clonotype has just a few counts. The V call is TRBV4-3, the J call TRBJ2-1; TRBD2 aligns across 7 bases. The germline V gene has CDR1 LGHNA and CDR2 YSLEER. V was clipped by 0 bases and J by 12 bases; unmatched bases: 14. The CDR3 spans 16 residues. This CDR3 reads CASSQEVAGKQTGQFF. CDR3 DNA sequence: TGCGCCAGCAGCCAAGAGGTAGCGGGCAAACAAACGGGGCAGTTCTTC.

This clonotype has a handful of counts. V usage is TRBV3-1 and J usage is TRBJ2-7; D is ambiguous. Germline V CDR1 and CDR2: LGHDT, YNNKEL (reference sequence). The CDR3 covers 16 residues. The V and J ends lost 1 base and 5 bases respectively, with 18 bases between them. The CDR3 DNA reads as TGTGCCAGCAGCCAAGTGTCGACGGGTTCTCCCCACGAGCAGTACTTC. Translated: CASSQVSTGSPHEQYF.

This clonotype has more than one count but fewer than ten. The CDR3 reads CASSPLGGTQYF. The CDR3, as DNA: TGTGCCAGCAGCCCTCTGGGGGGGACCCAGTACTTC. The chain joins TRBV7-2 to TRBJ2-5; tentative D call: TRBD2 (6 bases). Trimming shortened V by 5 bases and J by 7 bases, and 11 bases separated the two germline ends. The CDR3 spans 12 residues. Germline loops: CDR1 SGHTA, CDR2 FQGNSA.

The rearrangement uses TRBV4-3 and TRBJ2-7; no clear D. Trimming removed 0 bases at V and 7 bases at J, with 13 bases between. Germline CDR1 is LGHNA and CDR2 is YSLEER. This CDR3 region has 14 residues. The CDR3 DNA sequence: TGCGCCAGCAGCCAAGATCAGGTAGTTGGTGAGCAGTACTTC. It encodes CASSQDQVVGEQYF.

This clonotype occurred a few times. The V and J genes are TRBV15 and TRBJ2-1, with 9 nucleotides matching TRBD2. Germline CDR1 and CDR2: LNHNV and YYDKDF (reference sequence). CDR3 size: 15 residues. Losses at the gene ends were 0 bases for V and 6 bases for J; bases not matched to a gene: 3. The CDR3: CATSREWREGNEQFF. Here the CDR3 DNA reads TGTGCCACCAGCAGAGAGTGGCGGGAGGGCAATGAGCAGTTCTTC.

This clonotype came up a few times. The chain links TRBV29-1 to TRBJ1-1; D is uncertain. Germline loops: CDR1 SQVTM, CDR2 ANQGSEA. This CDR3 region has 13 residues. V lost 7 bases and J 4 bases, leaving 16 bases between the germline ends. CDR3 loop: CSAKVESGTEAFF. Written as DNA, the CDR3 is TGCAGCGCCAAGGTGGAATCAGGCACTGAAGCTTTCTTT.

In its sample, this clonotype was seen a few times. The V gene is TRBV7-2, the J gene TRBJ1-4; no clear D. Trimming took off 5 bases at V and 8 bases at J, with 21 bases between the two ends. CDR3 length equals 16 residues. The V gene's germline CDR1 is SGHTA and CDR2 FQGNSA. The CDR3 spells CASSPRARADREKLFF. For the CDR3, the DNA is TGTGCCAGCAGCCCCCGGGCGAGGGCGGATAGGGAAAAACTGTTTTTT.

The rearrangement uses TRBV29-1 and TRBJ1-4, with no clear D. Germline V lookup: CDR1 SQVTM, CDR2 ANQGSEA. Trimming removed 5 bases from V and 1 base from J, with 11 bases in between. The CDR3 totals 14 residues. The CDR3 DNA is TGCAGCGTTTCCGGTGAGGGAACTAATGAAAAACTGTTTTTT. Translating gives CSVSGEGTNEKLFF.

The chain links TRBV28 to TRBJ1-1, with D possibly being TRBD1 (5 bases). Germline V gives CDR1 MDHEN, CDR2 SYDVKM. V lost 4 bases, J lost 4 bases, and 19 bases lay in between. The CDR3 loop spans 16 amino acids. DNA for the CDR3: TGTGCCAGCAGTTCGGGGTCGGGGGGGATAATCACTGAAGCTTTCTTT. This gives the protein CASSSGSGGIITEAFF.

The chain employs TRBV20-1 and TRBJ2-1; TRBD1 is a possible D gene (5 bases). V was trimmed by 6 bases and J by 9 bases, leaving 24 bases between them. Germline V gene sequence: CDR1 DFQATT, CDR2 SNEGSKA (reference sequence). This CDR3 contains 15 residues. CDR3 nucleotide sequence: TGCAGTGCCAGGGTCCTGACAGTGAGAAGGGGTGAGCAGTTCTTC. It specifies CSARVLTVRRGEQFF.

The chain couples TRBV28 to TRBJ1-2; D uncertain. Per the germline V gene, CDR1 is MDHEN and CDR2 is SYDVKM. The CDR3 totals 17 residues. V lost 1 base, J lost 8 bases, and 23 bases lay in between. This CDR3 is CASSLSSLRAYGKGYTF. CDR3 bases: TGTGCCAGCAGTTTATCTAGTCTTAGGGCCTACGGGAAGGGCTACACCTTC.

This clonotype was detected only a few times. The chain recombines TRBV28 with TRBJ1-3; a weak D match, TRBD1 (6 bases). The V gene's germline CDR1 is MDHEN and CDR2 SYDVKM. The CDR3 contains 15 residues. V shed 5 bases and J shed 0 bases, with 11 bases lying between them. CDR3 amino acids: CASSETGTSGNTIYF. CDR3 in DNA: TGTGCCAGCAGTGAGACAGGAACCTCTGGAAACACCATATATTTT.

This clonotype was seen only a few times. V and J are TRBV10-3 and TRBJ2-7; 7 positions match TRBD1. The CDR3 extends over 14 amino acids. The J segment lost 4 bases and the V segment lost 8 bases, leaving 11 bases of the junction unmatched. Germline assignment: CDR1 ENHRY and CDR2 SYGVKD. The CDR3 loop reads CAIRNRDRNYEQYF. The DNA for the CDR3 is TGTGCCATCCGAAACCGGGACAGAAATTACGAGCAGTACTTC.

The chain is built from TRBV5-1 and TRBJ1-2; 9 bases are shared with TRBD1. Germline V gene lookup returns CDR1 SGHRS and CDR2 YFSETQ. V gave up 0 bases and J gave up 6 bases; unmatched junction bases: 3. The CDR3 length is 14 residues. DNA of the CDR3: TGCGCCAGCAGCTTGGGGGGACAGGGTCATGGCTACACCTTC. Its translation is CASSLGGQGHGYTF.

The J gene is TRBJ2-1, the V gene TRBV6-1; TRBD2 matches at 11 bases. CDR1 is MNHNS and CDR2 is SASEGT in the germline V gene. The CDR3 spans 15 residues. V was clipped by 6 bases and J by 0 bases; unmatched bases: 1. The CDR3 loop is CASRLAGASYNEQFF. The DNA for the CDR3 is TGTGCCAGCAGACTAGCGGGGGCCTCCTACAATGAGCAGTTCTTC.

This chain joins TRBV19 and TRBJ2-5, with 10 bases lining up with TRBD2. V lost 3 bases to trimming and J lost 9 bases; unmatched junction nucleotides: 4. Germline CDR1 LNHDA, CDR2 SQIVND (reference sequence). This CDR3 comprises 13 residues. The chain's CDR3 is CASSIGLADPQYF. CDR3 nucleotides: TGTGCCAGTAGTATCGGACTAGCGGATCCCCAGTACTTC.

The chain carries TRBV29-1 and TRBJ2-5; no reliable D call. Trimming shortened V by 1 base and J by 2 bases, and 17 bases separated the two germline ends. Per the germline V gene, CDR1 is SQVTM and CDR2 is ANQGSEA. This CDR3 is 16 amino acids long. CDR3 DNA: TGCAGCGTTGAAGGGGCCGGGCTACCTAAGCAAGAGACCCAGTACTTC. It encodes CSVEGAGLPKQETQYF.

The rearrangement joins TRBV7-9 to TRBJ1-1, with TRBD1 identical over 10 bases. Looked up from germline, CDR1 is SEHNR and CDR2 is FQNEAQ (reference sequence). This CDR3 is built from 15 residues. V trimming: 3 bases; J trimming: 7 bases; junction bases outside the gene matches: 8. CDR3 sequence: CASSFPGQGINEAFF. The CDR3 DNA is TGTGCCAGCAGCTTCCCGGGACAGGGGATTAATGAAGCTTTCTTT.

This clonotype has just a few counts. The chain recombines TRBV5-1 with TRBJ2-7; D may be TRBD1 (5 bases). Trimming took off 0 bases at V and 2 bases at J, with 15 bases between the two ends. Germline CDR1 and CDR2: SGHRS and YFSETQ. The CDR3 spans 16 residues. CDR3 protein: CASSLAGRPGPYEQYF. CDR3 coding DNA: TGCGCCAGCAGCTTGGCAGGGCGACCTGGCCCCTACGAGCAGTACTTC.

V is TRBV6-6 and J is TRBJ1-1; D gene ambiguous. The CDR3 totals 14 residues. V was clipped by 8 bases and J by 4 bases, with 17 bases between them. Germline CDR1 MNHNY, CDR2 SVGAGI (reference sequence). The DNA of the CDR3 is TGTGCCAGCCTTAGCGAGAGGGCGCGCACTGAAGCTTTCTTT. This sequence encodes CASLSERARTEAFF.

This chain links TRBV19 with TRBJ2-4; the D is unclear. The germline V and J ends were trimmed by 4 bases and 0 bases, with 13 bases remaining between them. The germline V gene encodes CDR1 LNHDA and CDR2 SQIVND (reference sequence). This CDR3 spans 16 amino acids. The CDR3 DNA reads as TGTGCCAGTAGTACGGCAGGCACCGTAGCCAAAAACATTCAGTACTTC. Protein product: CASSTAGTVAKNIQYF.

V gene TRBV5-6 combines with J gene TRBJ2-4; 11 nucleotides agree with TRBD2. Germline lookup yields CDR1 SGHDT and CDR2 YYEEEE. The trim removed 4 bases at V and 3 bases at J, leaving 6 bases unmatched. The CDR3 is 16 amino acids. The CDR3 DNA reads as TGTGCCAGCAGCCTATGGACTAGCGGGCACAAAAACATTCAGTACTTC. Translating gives CASSLWTSGHKNIQYF.

CDR3 in amino acids: CSVGQGRTDTQYF. DNA of the CDR3: TGCAGTGTGGGACAGGGAAGAACAGATACGCAGTATTTT. The V and J genes are TRBV20-1 and TRBJ2-3; 9 bases map to TRBD1. The CDR3 has 13 amino acids. V was pared by 7 bases and J by 3 bases, with 5 bases of the junction left unmatched. CDR1 is DFQATT, CDR2 SNEGSKA, per germline (reference sequence).

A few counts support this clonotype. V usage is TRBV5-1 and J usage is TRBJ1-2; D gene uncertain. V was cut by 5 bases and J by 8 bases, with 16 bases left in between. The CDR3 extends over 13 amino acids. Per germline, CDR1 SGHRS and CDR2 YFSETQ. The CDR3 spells CASRARLPQGYTF. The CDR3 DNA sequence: TGCGCCAGCAGGGCCCGGCTGCCTCAGGGCTACACCTTC.

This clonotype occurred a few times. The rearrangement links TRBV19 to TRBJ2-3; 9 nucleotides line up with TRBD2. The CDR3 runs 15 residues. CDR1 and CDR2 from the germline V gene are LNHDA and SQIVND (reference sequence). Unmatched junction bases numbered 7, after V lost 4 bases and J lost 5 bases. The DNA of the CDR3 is TGTGCCAGTAGTACTGGCGGGAGGGCCGGAGATACGCAGTATTTT. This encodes CASSTGGRAGDTQYF.

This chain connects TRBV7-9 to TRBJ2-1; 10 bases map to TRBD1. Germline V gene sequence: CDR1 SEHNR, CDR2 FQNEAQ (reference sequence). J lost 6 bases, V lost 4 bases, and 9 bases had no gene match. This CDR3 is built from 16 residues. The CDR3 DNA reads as TGTGCCAGCAGCTCGCGGACAGGGGGGAGTATCAATGAGCAGTTCTTC. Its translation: CASSSRTGGSINEQFF.

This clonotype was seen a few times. The CDR3 region is CASSQAHGNEQFF. CDR3 in DNA: TGCGCCAGCAGCCAGGCCCACGGGAATGAGCAGTTCTTC. The chain joins TRBV4-3 to TRBJ2-1; no clear D. Trimming left V 3 bases short and J 7 bases short, with 10 bases between. The length of the CDR3 is 13 residues. Looked up from germline, CDR1 is LGHNA and CDR2 is YSLEER.

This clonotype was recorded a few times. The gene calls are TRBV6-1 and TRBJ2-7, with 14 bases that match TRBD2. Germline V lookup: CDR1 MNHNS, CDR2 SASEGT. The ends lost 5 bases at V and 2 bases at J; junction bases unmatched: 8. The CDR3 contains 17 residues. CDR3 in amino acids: CASSPSRLAGGPYEQYF. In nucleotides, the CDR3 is TGTGCCAGCAGTCCCTCCCGACTAGCGGGAGGGCCCTACGAGCAGTACTTC.